This is a list of T cell receptor beta chains from one sample in a study of B cell selection in AIRE deficiency. TCRdb's table, derived via immunoSEQ multiplex PCR, lists solely in-frame clones and lacks some. The sample lists 22,000 or so clones; more than 95% were seen once. Sequenced: conventional CD4+ T cells sorted from PBMCs. These receptors all stem from a human donor with AIRE deficiency. Each CDR3 is given with its conserved first and last residue. A D gene is named only where the DNA matches it firmly. Expanded clones get a size class; other rows say once, few or many, or leave the size out.

CDR3 | DNA | J | V | size | D
CASSPGLAGGYEQFF | TGTGCCAGCTCACCCGGACTAGCGGGGGGGTATGAGCAGTTCTTC | TRBJ2-1 | TRBV18 | - | TRBD2
CASSLGQGGYEQYF | TGTGCCAGCAGCTTAGGACAGGGGGGCTACGAGCAGTACTTC | TRBJ2-7 | TRBV11-3 | - | TRBD1
CASSQQGYYGYTF | TGTGCCAGCAGCCAACAGGGGTACTATGGCTACACCTTC | TRBJ1-2 | TRBV7-2 | - | TRBD1
CASSSGIGQGFIYEQYF | TGTGCCAGCAGTTCAGGCATAGGACAGGGATTCATCTACGAGCAGTACTTC | TRBJ2-7 | TRBV27 | - | TRBD1
CSVEKGTTRDTQYF | TGCAGCGTTGAGAAAGGGACGACGAGGGATACGCAGTATTTT | TRBJ2-3 | TRBV29-1 | - | -
CASSQDLAGGGTYGYTF | TGCGCCAGCAGCCAAGATCTGGCTGGGGGAGGGACCTATGGCTACACCTTC | TRBJ1-2 | TRBV4-3 | - | -
CASSQEPRLYYNEQFF | TGTGCCAGCAGCCAAGAGCCCCGACTATACTACAATGAGCAGTTCTTC | TRBJ2-1 | TRBV4-2 | - | -
CASRTENYGYTF | TGTGCCAGCCGTACAGAAAACTATGGCTACACCTTC | TRBJ1-2 | TRBV2 | - | -
CAISVGSSYNEQFF | TGTGCCATCAGTGTCGGGAGCTCCTACAATGAGCAGTTCTTC | TRBJ2-1 | TRBV10-3 | - | -
CASSYQQGGNYGYTF | TGTGCCAGCAGTTACCAACAGGGAGGGAACTATGGCTACACCTTC | TRBJ1-2 | TRBV6-6 | - | -
CASSPTRAPYGGELFF | TGTGCTAGCAGCCCGACCAGGGCGCCCTATGGCGGGGAGCTGTTTTTT | TRBJ2-2 | TRBV7-7 | - | -
CASSQETGRGNSPLHF | TGTGCCAGCAGCCAAGAGACGGGCAGGGGTAATTCACCCCTCCACTTT | TRBJ1-6 | TRBV4-2 | - | -
CSGSTGYQETQYF | TGCAGCGGTTCCACAGGGTACCAAGAGACCCAGTACTTC | TRBJ2-5 | TRBV29-1 | - | -
CASSLTNLQDTEAFF | TGTGCCAGCAGCTTAACCAACCTACAAGACACTGAAGCTTTCTTT | TRBJ1-1 | TRBV7-3 | - | -
CAISTTGTNEKLFF | TGTGCCATCAGTACGACAGGGACTAATGAAAAACTGTTTTTT | TRBJ1-4 | TRBV10-3 | - | TRBD1
CASSSRGGAPFTDTQYF | TGTGCCAGCAGTTCACGCGGCGGCGCGCCATTCACAGATACGCAGTATTTT | TRBJ2-3 | TRBV11-3 | - | -
CASSPQLGLAGNNEQFF | TGTGCCAGCAGCCCCCAGCTCGGACTAGCGGGAAACAATGAGCAGTTCTTC | TRBJ2-1 | TRBV7-2 | once | TRBD2
CASSLVGRMYNEQFF | TGTGCCAGCAGCTTGGTCGGGAGGATGTACAATGAGCAGTTCTTC | TRBJ2-1 | TRBV5-4 | once | TRBD2
CASGLAGGVGHEQYF | TGTGCCAGTGGACTAGCGGGGGGGGTTGGCCACGAGCAGTACTTC | TRBJ2-7 | TRBV2 | - | TRBD2
CASSLGGNSPQYEQYF | TGCGCCAGCAGCTTAGGGGGAAACTCCCCTCAATACGAGCAGTACTTC | TRBJ2-7 | TRBV5-1 | - | -
CASSLEGAARTGELFF | TGTGCCAGCAGCTTAGAAGGCGCCGCGCGAACCGGGGAGCTGTTTTTT | TRBJ2-2 | TRBV11-2 | - | -
CAISESTGRHEQFF | TGTGCCATCAGTGAGTCGACAGGGCGGCATGAGCAGTTCTTC | TRBJ2-1 | TRBV10-3 | - | TRBD1
CASSQDLYREGAQYF | TGCGCCAGCAGCCAAGATCTATACAGGGAAGGAGCGCAGTATTTT | TRBJ2-3 | TRBV4-3 | - | -
CASSSGVGEKLFF | TGCGCCAGCAGCTCAGGGGTGGGGGAAAAACTGTTTTTT | TRBJ1-4 | TRBV5-1 | - | -
CATLGERSTDTQYF | TGTGCCACCCTAGGGGAGCGTAGCACAGATACGCAGTATTTT | TRBJ2-3 | TRBV7-9 | - | -
CASSYPGTAAFF | TGTGCCAGCAGTTACCCGGGGACAGCGGCTTTCTTT | TRBJ1-1 | TRBV6-5 | - | TRBD1
CASSIELVPGELFF | TGTGCCAGTAGTATTGAACTAGTTCCCGGGGAGCTGTTTTTT | TRBJ2-2 | TRBV19 | - | -
CASSVSSSYNEQFF | TGTGCCAGCAGCGTCTCCAGCTCCTACAATGAGCAGTTCTTC | TRBJ2-1 | TRBV9 | - | -
CASSLEPYRETQYF | TGTGCCAGCAGCTTGGAACCCTATCGAGAGACCCAGTACTTC | TRBJ2-5 | TRBV5-5 | - | -
CASSPGLVSTYEQYF | TGCGCCAGCAGCCCAGGACTAGTTTCTACTTACGAGCAGTACTTC | TRBJ2-7 | TRBV5-1 | - | TRBD2
CASSKSTPTNYGYTF | TGTGCCAGCAGCAAATCGACACCTACTAACTATGGCTACACCTTC | TRBJ1-2 | TRBV4-2 | - | -
CASGGNEQFF | TGTGCCAGCGGCGGGAATGAGCAGTTCTTC | TRBJ2-1 | TRBV2 | - | -